This T cell receptor (beta chain) was identified during a study of T-cell reconstitution after alpha-beta-depleted transplantation in children. This clonotype was counted many times. The CDR3 has 11 amino acids. Losses at the gene ends were 6 bases for V and 10 bases for J; bases not matched to a gene: 8. Germline V gene lookup returns CDR1 DFQATT and CDR2 SNEGSKA (reference sequence). Construction of the TCRbeta library involved unique molecular identifiers. TCRdb processed the PCR reads anew with MiXCR; each CDR3 protein has one entry. This table holds about 690,000 distinct CDR3 sequences, 15% to 20% found once.

This receptor was taken from a human donor who donated a stem cell graft to a child with acute myeloid leukemia. The sample consisted of PBMCs from the stem cell graft donor, taken from the stem cell graft. This rearrangement joins TRBV20-1 to TRBJ1-1; TRBD1 matches 7 bases. The CDR3 nucleotides are TGCAGTGCCTACGACAGGGATCGAGCTTTCTTT. This encodes CSAYDRDRAFF.